The 20 T cell receptor beta chains below come from one sample, sequenced in a study of cytomegalovirus exposure and HLA in healthy donors. The PCR contained 60 Vbeta and 13 Jbeta primers. TCRdb's table, derived via immunoSEQ multiplex PCR, lists solely in-frame clones and lacks some. The profile shows more than 85,000 clones, roughly 77% of them singletons. The sample taken for sequencing was PBMCs. Source of these receptors: a woman between 50 and 59 years old in good health and CMV-seropositive.

The CDR3 is CASSFRTGVYGYTF. The CDR3 DNA sequence: TGTGCCAGCAGTTTTCGGACAGGGGTCTATGGCTACACCTTC. V is TRBV27 and J is TRBJ1-2; 9 bases match TRBD1. V dropped 3 bases and J dropped 4; count of bases not matched to a gene: 3. Germline V CDR1 and CDR2: MNHEY, SMNVEV (reference sequence). The CDR3 sequence is 14 residues long.

The chain links TRBV9 to TRBJ1-2; D not certain. Trimming cost V 6 bases and J 4 bases, with 16 bases left between them. The germline CDR1 and CDR2 sequences are SGDLS and YYNGEE. This CDR3 region has 14 residues. The DNA for the CDR3 is TGTGCCAGCATCCCACCCGGGGATCCCTATGGCTACACCTTC. It yields the protein CASIPPGDPYGYTF.

The chain combines TRBV27 with TRBJ1-2; the D is unclear. CDR1 and CDR2 (germline): MNHEY, SMNVEV (reference sequence). The CDR3 sequence is 16 residues long. Trimming stripped 5 bases from V and 2 bases from J, with 18 bases between. The CDR3 coding sequence is TGTGCCAGCAGTCCCCAGGTTGATAGGCTGAACTATGGCTACACCTTC. Protein product: CASSPQVDRLNYGYTF.

This clone was counted a single time. This chain joins TRBV30 and TRBJ2-3, with TRBD2 matching 10 bases. Per the germline V gene, CDR1 is GTSNPN and CDR2 is SVGIG (reference sequence). V shed 0 bases, J shed 8 bases, and the junction held 8 bases outside the gene matches. The CDR3 is made up of 15 amino acids. The CDR3 reads CAWSVRAGGPGTQYF. The CDR3, as DNA: TGTGCCTGGAGTGTACGAGCGGGAGGGCCTGGTACGCAGTATTTT. The full variable domain, completed using reference TRBV30 and TRBJ2-3, is SQTIHQWPATLVQPVGSPLSLECTVEGTSNPNLYWYRQAAGRGLQLLFYSVGIGQISSEVPQNLSASRPQDRQFILSSKKLLLSDSGFYLCAWSVRAGGPGTQYFGPGTRLTVL.

This clone turned up a few times. The chain employs TRBV6-1 and TRBJ1-6; the match to TRBD1 covers 9 bases. The CDR3 runs to 14 residues. V was pared by 11 bases and J by 8 bases, with 10 bases of the junction left unmatched. Germline-derived CDR1 and CDR2 are MNHNS and SASEGT. CDR3 residues: CAVSRDRVYSPLHF. Here the CDR3 DNA reads TGTGCCGTTTCCCGGGACAGGGTTTATTCACCCCTCCACTTT.

Only a few counts were recorded for this clone. The gene calls are TRBV7-9 and TRBJ2-1; 14 positions match TRBD2. CDR1 and CDR2 (germline): SEHNR, FQNEAQ (reference sequence). J lost 10 bases, V lost 6 bases, and 8 bases had no gene match. This CDR3 is 15 amino acids long. The CDR3 reads CASRPTSGRAGEQFF. The CDR3 DNA reads TGTGCCAGCAGGCCGACTAGCGGGAGGGCCGGGGAGCAGTTCTTC.

The chain recombines TRBV7-6 with TRBJ1-2; D is perhaps TRBD1 (5 bases). CDR1 is SGHVS and CDR2 is FNYEAQ in the germline V gene. The V gene lost 6 bases and the J gene lost 2 bases, with 10 bases spanning the gap. The CDR3 runs to 13 residues. This CDR3 reads CASSQDTNYGYTF. In DNA form, the CDR3 reads TGTGCCAGCAGTCAGGACACAAACTATGGCTACACCTTC.

The chain is built from TRBV18 and TRBJ1-2; possible D gene TRBD1, 6 bases. Germline values: CDR1 KGHSH, CDR2 LQKENI. The CDR3 is 15 amino acids. The ends were cut back, 3 bases at V and 4 bases at J, with 15 bases in the middle. CDR3 protein: CASSPDSPGSYGYTF. The DNA for the CDR3 is TGTGCCAGCTCACCGGACAGCCCGGGGAGCTATGGCTACACCTTC. The entire variable domain, with the rest obtained from reference TRBV18 and TRBJ1-2, is as follows: NAGVMQNPRHLVRRRGQEARLRCSPMKGHSHVYWYRQLPEEGLKFMVYLQKENIIDESGMPKERFSAEFPKEGPSILRIQQVVRGDSAAYFCASSPDSPGSYGYTFGSGTRLTVV.

V and J are TRBV2 and TRBJ1-5; TRBD1 matches at 8 bases. The CDR3 contains 17 residues. The germline gives CDR1 SNHLY, CDR2 FYNNEI. With 10 bases clipped from V and 4 bases from J, the junction kept 18 bases outside the gene matches. The CDR3: CATSTRPRQGWNQPQHF. The CDR3 nucleotides are TGTGCCACCTCCACGCGGCCCAGACAGGGGTGGAATCAGCCCCAGCATTTT. The complete variable domain, with remaining parts taken from reference TRBV2 and TRBJ1-5, reads EPEVTQTPSHQVTQMGQEVILRCVPISNHLYFYWYRQILGQKVEFLVSFYNNEISEKSEIFDDQFSVERPDGSNFTLKIRSTKLEDSAMYFCATSTRPRQGWNQPQHFGDGTRLSIL.

V gene TRBV5-4 combines with J gene TRBJ1-2, with D unresolved. The CDR3 loop spans 13 amino acids. CDR1 and CDR2 from the germline V gene are SGHNT and YYREEE (reference sequence). Trimming stripped 4 bases from V and 5 bases from J, with 12 bases between. The CDR3 nucleotides read TGTGCCAGCAGCCCCGCTTCGGGATATGGCTACACCTTC. This sequence encodes CASSPASGYGYTF.

The sample holds a few counts of this clone. The chain joins TRBV10-2 to TRBJ2-7; 10 bases match TRBD2. The CDR3 has 15 residues. V dropped 8 bases and J dropped 7; count of bases not matched to a gene: 14. Looked up from germline, CDR1 is WSHSY and CDR2 is SAAADI. The DNA for the CDR3 is TGCGCCAGCGACCTAGGACTAGCGGAGGGCTTGGAGCAGTACTTC. Encoded protein: CASDLGLAEGLEQYF.

J is TRBJ2-2 and V is TRBV7-9, with D perhaps matching TRBD2 (6 bases). The V end lost 0 bases, the J end lost 3 bases, and 11 bases lay between the germline ends. Germline assignment: CDR1 SEHNR and CDR2 FQNEAQ (reference sequence). The CDR3 spans 16 residues. CDR3 sequence (DNA): TGTGCCAGCAGCTTAGCAAGGGCGGGGTACACCGGGGAGCTGTTTTTT. Encoded protein: CASSLARAGYTGELFF.

This clone was seen a handful of times. The chain joins TRBV6-1 to TRBJ1-5; D is unresolved. The germline V and J ends were trimmed by 0 bases and 4 bases, with 7 bases remaining between them. The CDR3 spans 14 residues. Germline CDR1 reads MNHNS; CDR2 reads SASEGT. CDR3 DNA sequence: TGTGCCAGCAGTGAAGCCCCAGATAATCAGCCCCAGCATTTT. Translated: CASSEAPDNQPQHF.

In this sample, this clone turned up once. The chain uses TRBV18 and TRBJ1-2; D is possibly TRBD1 (6 bases). Germline V lookup: CDR1 KGHSH, CDR2 LQKENI. Trimming shortened V by 8 bases and J by 8 bases, and 15 bases separated the two germline ends. This CDR3 has 12 residues. The CDR3 loop is CASHEAGEGYTF. The CDR3 DNA is TGTGCCAGCCACGAGGCAGGGGAAGGCTACACCTTC.

This clone was observed a handful of times. The rearrangement joins TRBV6-1 to TRBJ2-7, with D possibly matching TRBD1 (6 bases). The V gene's germline CDR1 is MNHNS and CDR2 SASEGT. Trimming took off 6 bases at V and 3 bases at J, with 15 bases between the two ends. The CDR3 runs to 14 residues. As DNA, the CDR3 is TGTGCCAGCAGCGCACAAACAGGGATCTACGAGCAGTACTTC. It is translated as CASSAQTGIYEQYF.

The rearrangement uses TRBV18 and TRBJ1-2; 10 bases align to TRBD1. The V and J ends lost 4 bases and 4 bases, in that order; junction bases with no gene match: 3. Germline CDR1 KGHSH, CDR2 LQKENI. CDR3 size: 14 residues. CDR3 nucleotide sequence: TGTGCCAGCTCACTCGACAGGGGGCCCTATGGCTACACCTTC. Amino acid sequence: CASSLDRGPYGYTF.

The CDR3 nucleotides are TGTGCCAGCAGTTTATCAGGGGGACAGGTGGGCTTCGAGCAGTACTTC. It is translated as CASSLSGGQVGFEQYF. The chain links TRBV27 to TRBJ2-7; 8 bases map to TRBD1. Germline V CDR1 and CDR2: MNHEY, SMNVEV (reference sequence). The CDR3 runs to 16 residues. V trimming: 0 bases; J trimming: 6 bases; junction bases outside the gene matches: 10.

Here the CDR3 reads CASSIVGQSYGYTF. In DNA, the CDR3 is TGTGCCAGTAGTATAGTCGGACAGAGCTATGGCTACACCTTC. The gene calls are TRBV19 and TRBJ1-2; TRBD1 might be the D (6 bases). Trimming removed 1 base from V and 4 bases from J, with 10 bases in between. The germline V gene has CDR1 LNHDA and CDR2 SQIVND (reference sequence). The CDR3 is made up of 14 amino acids.

V and J are TRBV5-4 and TRBJ2-7, with TRBD1 as a possible D gene (6 bases). Trimming left V 4 bases short and J 0 bases short, with 17 bases between. This CDR3 contains 16 residues. Per germline, CDR1 SGHNT and CDR2 YYREEE (reference sequence). The CDR3 loop reads CASSGHKDSLSYEQYF. In nucleotides, the CDR3 is TGTGCCAGCAGCGGTCATAAGGACAGTCTCTCCTACGAGCAGTACTTC. Variable domain in full (rest from reference TRBV5-4 and TRBJ2-7): ETGVTQSPTHLIKTRGQQVTLRCSSQSGHNTVSWYQQALGQGPQFIFQYYREEENGRGNFPPRFSGLQFPNYSSELNVNALELDDSALYLCASSGHKDSLSYEQYFGPGTRLTVT.

This CDR3 reads CASSQDSYGYTF. Here the CDR3 DNA reads TGTGCCAGCAGCCAGGACAGCTATGGCTACACCTTC. This sequence joins TRBV7-9 and TRBJ1-2, with D possibly being TRBD1 (6 bases). Per germline, CDR1 SEHNR and CDR2 FQNEAQ (reference sequence). V was cut by 5 bases and J by 4 bases, with 8 bases left in between. This CDR3 is 12 amino acids long.